This entry lists 29 T cell receptor beta chains sequenced from one sample in a study of blood T cell repertoires in COVID-19 (dated by TCRdb to 2019 to 2021). Library prep was done by the immunoSEQ multiplex PCR assay. The table comes from immuneACCESS by way of TCRdb, which keeps in-frame sequences with V and J called. Part of the clones is missing from these tables; in studies checked, under half for an unresolved V gene and the rest for unknown reasons. In all, the sample holds 120,000 or so clones, and about four fifths of those were seen once. 16% of the sample belongs to the ten largest clones. The sequencing sample was made of peripheral blood. The source of these receptors is a man between 60 and 75 years old with active or convalescent COVID-19.

Only one count was recorded for this clone. The genes are TRBV5-4 and TRBJ1-6; tentatively, D is TRBD1 (6 bases). The V gene's germline CDR1 is SGHNT and CDR2 YYREEE (reference sequence). This CDR3 has 17 residues. Trimming cost V 3 bases and J 4 bases, with 17 bases left between them. CDR3 nucleotide sequence: TGTGCCAGCAGCTGGGGCGGCAGGGGTGAATATAATTCACCCCTCCACTTT. It codes for CASSWGGRGEYNSPLHF.

CDR3 sequence: CASSLALWREGVETQYF. The CDR3 bases are TGTGCCAGCAGCTTGGCCCTCTGGAGGGAGGGCGTGGAGACCCAGTACTTC. This chain links TRBV5-6 with TRBJ2-5; 7 bases map to TRBD2. Germline values: CDR1 SGHDT, CDR2 YYEEEE. The CDR3 runs to 17 residues. V trimming: 0 bases; J trimming: 5 bases; junction bases outside the gene matches: 13.

V gene TRBV12-3 or TRBV12-4 combines with J gene TRBJ2-1, with 10 bases identical to TRBD2. V shed 6 bases and J 10 bases; nucleotides not matched to a gene: 6. The length of the CDR3 is 13 residues. The CDR3 coding sequence is TGTGCCAGCAGCCGGACTAGCGGAAGGGAGCAGTTCTTC. Translation gives CASSRTSGREQFF.

J is TRBJ1-4 and V is TRBV3-1 (or the pseudogene TRBV3-2); D call uncertain. V shed 3 bases and J shed 5 bases, with 7 bases lying between them. Germline loops: CDR1 LGHDT, CDR2 YNNKEL (reference sequence). This CDR3 spans 13 amino acids. CDR3 sequence: CASSQYLNEKLFF. The CDR3 coding sequence is TGTGCCAGCAGCCAGTACTTAAATGAAAAACTGTTTTTT.

This chain's CDR3 is CASSIRGGAPDEQFF. Here the CDR3 DNA reads TGTGCCAGCAGTATACGGGGGGGCGCCCCGGATGAGCAGTTCTTC. The gene calls are TRBV7-9 and TRBJ2-1, with 8 bases aligning to TRBD2. V was clipped by 6 bases and J by 8 bases; unmatched bases: 12. Germline CDR1 reads SEHNR; CDR2 reads FQNEAQ (reference sequence). CDR3 length equals 15 residues.

This rearrangement joins TRBV28 to TRBJ2-2; D is perhaps TRBD2 (5 bases). V lost 6 bases and J lost 15, with 17 bases in between. This CDR3 is built from 12 residues. Germline CDR1 is MDHEN and CDR2 is SYDVKM. The CDR3 DNA sequence: TGTGCCAGCAGCCTCGGGGAACCAATGATGTTTTTT. Translated: CASSLGEPMMFF.

The V gene is TRBV18, the J gene TRBJ2-5; 10 bases agree with TRBD1. Germline V gene lookup returns CDR1 KGHSH and CDR2 LQKENI. Losses at the gene ends were 10 bases for V and 5 bases for J; bases not matched to a gene: 7. The CDR3 loop spans 13 amino acids. CDR3 amino acids: CATSTGGEETQYF. The CDR3, as DNA: TGTGCCACCTCGACAGGGGGCGAGGAGACCCAGTACTTC.

The genes are TRBV28 and TRBJ2-6; D remains unclear. The CDR3 runs to 13 residues. Germline V gene sequence: CDR1 MDHEN, CDR2 SYDVKM. With 7 bases removed from V and 3 bases from J, the gap between germline ends came to 7 bases. In DNA form, the CDR3 reads TGTGCCAGCATGTACGGTGGGGCCAACGTCCTGACTTTC. Translating gives CASMYGGANVLTF.

The genes are TRBV2 and TRBJ1-1; 11 bases align to TRBD1. V shed 6 bases, J shed 6 bases, and the junction held 9 bases outside the gene matches. The germline gives CDR1 SNHLY, CDR2 FYNNEI. The CDR3 is 15 residues long. The CDR3 protein is CASSPLDRGRSEAFF. Here the CDR3 DNA reads TGTGCCAGCAGCCCCTTGGACAGGGGGCGATCTGAAGCTTTCTTT.

A remark on this clone: In the same sample, other DNA sequences code for this CDR3. The chain carries TRBV9 and TRBJ1-4; TRBD1 matches at 9 bases. This CDR3 region has 14 residues. Germline V gives CDR1 SGDLS, CDR2 YYNGEE. The junction had 0 bases not matched to a gene; V was cut back by 2 bases and J by 4 bases. The CDR3 nucleotides are TGTGCCAGCAGCGTGACAGGGGGTAATGAAAAACTGTTTTTT. It is translated as CASSVTGGNEKLFF.

This chain uses TRBV15 with TRBJ2-7; D possibly corresponds to TRBD1 (5 bases). CDR1 LNHNV and CDR2 YYDKDF come from the germline V gene (reference sequence). The CDR3 loop spans 16 amino acids. Trimming took off 1 base at V and 0 bases at J, with 13 bases between the two ends. This CDR3 is CATSRGAGYYSYEQYF. As DNA, the CDR3 is TGTGCCACCAGCAGAGGGGCAGGGTATTACTCCTACGAGCAGTACTTC.

This chain links TRBV28 with TRBJ1-5; D remains unclear. The germline gives CDR1 MDHEN, CDR2 SYDVKM. V was shortened by 5 bases and J by 7 bases, with 15 bases between the two germline ends. The CDR3 extends over 14 amino acids. CDR3 residues: CASSVPTPGQPQHF. CDR3 sequence (DNA): TGTGCCAGCAGTGTACCAACTCCGGGACAGCCCCAGCATTTT.

This clone showed up just once. The rearrangement joins TRBV28 to TRBJ1-1, with D uncertain. V was clipped by 8 bases and J by 4 bases, with 11 bases between them. Per the germline V gene, CDR1 is MDHEN and CDR2 is SYDVKM. This CDR3 comprises 12 residues. In DNA form, the CDR3 reads TGTGCCAGCCGGTCCGTAGTCACTGAAGCTTTCTTT. Protein: CASRSVVTEAFF.

DNA for the CDR3: TGCAGTACAAGACGGCAGGCCGAAGCTTTCTTT. This codes for CSTRRQAEAFF. V and J are TRBV20-1 and TRBJ1-1; D is unclear. V lost 8 bases to trimming and J lost 8 bases, with 15 bases between them. The CDR3 is 11 amino acids. Germline V gene data show CDR1 as DFQATT and CDR2 as SNEGSKA (reference sequence).

The chain links TRBV18 to TRBJ1-6; the D is unclear. Germline CDR1 and CDR2: KGHSH and LQKENI. V lost 3 bases and J lost 9, with 21 bases in between. The CDR3 sequence is 17 residues long. CDR3 nucleotides: TGTGCCAGCTCACCCACGCGACTGGGTGGCCCTGGTTCACCCCTCCACTTT. Translated: CASSPTRLGGPGSPLHF.

This chain connects TRBV6-4 to TRBJ2-2, with D possibly being TRBD1 (5 bases). V was trimmed by 2 bases and J by 6 bases, leaving 16 bases between them. The CDR3 loop spans 16 amino acids. CDR1 and CDR2 (germline): MRHNA, SNTAGT. The CDR3 loop reads CASSDHPQGSAGELFF. The DNA of the CDR3 is TGTGCCAGCAGTGACCACCCTCAGGGTTCTGCCGGGGAGCTGTTTTTT.

The rearrangement uses TRBV7-9 and TRBJ2-7; perhaps TRBD2 as D (5 bases). The CDR3 covers 16 residues. Germline V gives CDR1 SEHNR, CDR2 FQNEAQ (reference sequence). V dropped 2 bases and J dropped 9 bases, with 23 bases sitting between them. CDR3 region: CASSLYLTVMTEGQYF. The CDR3 coding sequence is TGTGCCAGCAGCTTATATTTGACGGTGATGACCGAGGGGCAGTACTTC.

The chain has TRBV28 and TRBJ2-7; TRBD1 might be the D (6 bases). This CDR3 contains 14 residues. V was cut by 6 bases and J by 1 base, with 13 bases left in between. Germline V gene sequence: CDR1 MDHEN, CDR2 SYDVKM. CDR3 region: CASRASTGSYEQYF. CDR3 DNA sequence: TGTGCCAGCAGGGCAAGTACAGGGTCCTACGAGCAGTACTTC.

This chain joins TRBV7-3 and TRBJ1-1, with a weak D call TRBD1 (5 bases). This CDR3 is 13 amino acids long. The V end was cut by 5 bases, the J end by 3 bases, with 10 bases between. Germline CDR1 and CDR2: SGHTA and FQGTGA. The CDR3 region has the DNA TGTGCCAGCAGCCCTAACAGGCACACTGAAGCTTTCTTT. Amino acids: CASSPNRHTEAFF.

The CDR3 here is CASSQGQGNSNEKLFF. As DNA, the CDR3 is TGCGCCAGCAGCCAAGGTCAGGGGAACTCGAATGAAAAACTGTTTTTT. This chain uses TRBV4-1 with TRBJ1-4; possible D gene TRBD1, 6 bases. The CDR3 loop spans 16 amino acids. With 1 base removed from V and 5 bases from J, the gap between germline ends came to 14 bases. Germline values: CDR1 MGHRA, CDR2 YSYEKL.

A single count supports this clone. The genes are TRBV7-8 and TRBJ1-1; a possible D gene is TRBD1 (6 bases). V shed 0 bases and J shed 8 bases, with 13 bases lying between them. CDR1 is SGHVS and CDR2 is FQNEAQ in the germline V gene. The CDR3 loop spans 14 amino acids. The CDR3 nucleotides are TGTGCCAGCAGCTTAGCGGGGGCGACGGTCGAAGCTTTCTTT. This codes for CASSLAGATVEAFF.

The gene calls are TRBV29-1 and TRBJ2-5; 10 bases align to TRBD2. There are 16 residues in the CDR3. Germline V gene lookup returns CDR1 SQVTM and CDR2 ANQGSEA. The V and J ends lost 0 bases and 2 bases, in that order; junction bases with no gene match: 6. The CDR3 sequence is CSVEDLSGRRQETQYF. CDR3 nucleotides: TGCAGCGTTGAAGATCTTAGCGGGAGGAGGCAAGAGACCCAGTACTTC.

This chain joins TRBV5-5 and TRBJ1-5; D is perhaps TRBD1 (6 bases). This CDR3 has 15 amino acids. V was pared by 0 bases and J by 3 bases, with 10 bases between. Germline V gene lookup returns CDR1 SGHKS and CDR2 YYEKEE (reference sequence). In DNA form, the CDR3 reads TGTGCCAGCAGCTTGGAACAGGGACCCAATCAGCCCCAGCATTTT. The encoded protein is CASSLEQGPNQPQHF.

This clone was observed a few times. V usage is TRBV12-3 or TRBV12-4 and J usage is TRBJ1-2; D is uncertain. Deletions cut 5 bases from V and 2 bases from J, with 9 bases between. CDR3 length: 13 amino acids. The CDR3 nucleotides read TGTGCCAGCAGTGCCAGGAGGAACTATGGCTACACCTTC. Translation: CASSARRNYGYTF.

The genes are TRBV9 and TRBJ2-1; possibly TRBD1 for D (6 bases). There are 15 residues in the CDR3. The germline V gene has CDR1 SGDLS and CDR2 YYNGEE. V was pared by 3 bases and J by 2 bases, with 12 bases between. The CDR3 DNA is TGTGCCAGCAGCGCCCGGGACAATACCTACAATGAGCAGTTCTTC. It encodes CASSARDNTYNEQFF.

J is TRBJ2-7 and V is TRBV2; D ambiguous. Germline V CDR1 and CDR2: SNHLY, FYNNEI. This CDR3 comprises 15 residues. Trimming pared 1 base from V and 2 bases from J, leaving 12 bases between. The CDR3 bases are TGTGCCAGCAGTGAAGGACATCCCGACACCTACGAGCAGTACTTC. Residues: CASSEGHPDTYEQYF.

The rearrangement uses TRBV7-3 and TRBJ1-6; 8 bases line up with TRBD1. V was pared by 5 bases and J by 9 bases, with 9 bases of the junction left unmatched. Germline V CDR1 and CDR2: SGHTA, FQGTGA. The CDR3 is 15 amino acids. CDR3 DNA: TGTGCCAGCAGCCCGACAGGGGATCGAAGTTCACCCCTCCACTTT. The encoded protein is CASSPTGDRSSPLHF.

The J gene is TRBJ2-5, the V gene TRBV28, with 9 nucleotides matching TRBD2. This CDR3 has 15 residues. Trimming cost V 2 bases and J 5 bases; bases outside gene matches: 6. Germline loops: CDR1 MDHEN, CDR2 SYDVKM. As DNA, the CDR3 is TGTGCCAGCAGTTTAGGCGCGGGAGGGCCTGAGACCCAGTACTTC. This sequence encodes CASSLGAGGPETQYF.

Here the CDR3 reads CASRRTVGPTDTQYF. For the CDR3, the DNA is TGTGCCAGCAGGCGGACAGTTGGTCCCACAGATACGCAGTATTTT. The chain has TRBV14 and TRBJ2-3; D is perhaps TRBD1 (6 bases). CDR3 size: 15 residues. Germline CDR1 reads SGHDN; CDR2 reads FVKESK. Trimming pared 6 bases from V and 2 bases from J, leaving 15 bases between.